This record looks at one T cell receptor beta chain sequence and its context. Method: immunoSEQ multiplex PCR; TCRdb's copy keeps in-frame clones and lacks some. The sample shows about 2 million clones, approximately 95% of them seen only once. This sample was included in a study of shared clonotypes between healthy human individuals. Germline V gene lookup returns CDR1 LNHNV and CDR2 YYDKDF (reference sequence). The CDR3 contains 13 residues. With V trimmed by 9 bases and J by 2 bases, 3 bases remained unmatched. CD8 cells regarded as naive lacked CD45RO, were positively chosen for CCR7, and omitted terminally differentiated effector memory CD45RA+ cells.

The TCR originated in a man younger than 35 in good health. This chain links TRBV15 with TRBJ2-3, with TRBD2 identical over 9 bases. The sequenced sample consisted of naive CD8+ T cells sorted from blood. Here the CDR3 DNA reads TGTGCCACGGGACTAGCTAACACAGATACGCAGTATTTT. Amino acid sequence: CATGLANTDTQYF.